A single sample is the source of the 12 T cell receptor beta chains below, sequenced in a study of T cell responses to AZD1222 COVID-19 vaccine. TCRdb keeps only in-frame clones here, not all; method: immunoSEQ multiplex PCR. The sample contains around 160,000 clones, about 90% of which appear only once. The sample in question was peripheral blood, obtained 28 days after the second AZD1222 dose. Receptors originate from an adult who received the AZD1222 COVID-19 vaccine.

This clone has only one observation. The rearrangement joins TRBV9 to TRBJ2-5; 7 bases align to TRBD2. The CDR3 has 17 residues. Germline V lookup: CDR1 SGDLS, CDR2 YYNGEE. The trim removed 0 bases at V and 5 bases at J, leaving 13 bases unmatched. The CDR3 sequence: CASSVASGSAKGETQYF. The CDR3 DNA follows: TGTGCCAGCAGCGTAGCTAGCGGCAGCGCCAAGGGGGAGACCCAGTACTTC.

The V gene is TRBV4-1, the J gene TRBJ1-2; 10 bases match TRBD1. The CDR3 consists of 15 residues. The germline V gene has CDR1 MGHRA and CDR2 YSYEKL. V lost 1 base, J lost 2 bases, and 1 base stayed unmatched. The CDR3, as DNA: TGCGCCAGCAGCCAAGGGACAGGGGGGAACTATGGCTACACCTTC. Amino acids: CASSQGTGGNYGYTF.

In DNA form, the CDR3 reads TGTGCCAGCAGCCAAGATCTGACTAGCGGGATAGTGAATGAGCAGTTCTTC. Translating it yields CASSQDLTSGIVNEQFF. The chain joins TRBV3-1 (or the pseudogene TRBV3-2) to TRBJ2-1; 11 bases agree with TRBD2. CDR3 length: 17 residues. J was trimmed by 7 bases and V by 0 bases; bases with no gene match: 8. CDR1 is LGHDT and CDR2 is YNNKEL in the germline V gene (reference sequence).

This sequence joins TRBV7-2 and TRBJ2-3; 7 nucleotides match TRBD2. The junction had 11 bases not matched to a gene; V was cut back by 5 bases and J by 3 bases. Per germline, CDR1 SGHTA and CDR2 FQGNSA. This CDR3 is 16 amino acids long. For the CDR3, the DNA is TGTGCCAGCAGCCATAACGCGGGGCGGGGGACAGATACGCAGTATTTT. This gives the protein CASSHNAGRGTDTQYF.

The V call is TRBV4-2, the J call TRBJ1-1; 8 bases are shared with TRBD1. With 3 bases clipped from V and 6 bases from J, the junction kept 6 bases outside the gene matches. The CDR3 covers 14 residues. The germline V gene has CDR1 LGHNA and CDR2 YNFKEQ. Here the CDR3 DNA reads TGTGCCAGCAGCCACGATCCGGGACAGGCTGAAGCTTTCTTT. This sequence encodes CASSHDPGQAEAFF.

The count of this clone is one. The chain links TRBV11-3 to TRBJ2-7; no firm D call. Trimming removed 1 base from V and 7 bases from J, with 5 bases in between. This CDR3 region has 11 residues. The germline V gene encodes CDR1 SGHNT and CDR2 YENEEA. Here the CDR3 reads CASSLVNEQYF. The CDR3 bases are TGTGCCAGCAGCTTAGTCAATGAGCAGTACTTC.

V usage is TRBV5-1 and J usage is TRBJ2-4, with TRBD1 matching over 7 bases. V shed 2 bases and J 0 bases; nucleotides not matched to a gene: 8. From germline, CDR1 is SGHRS and CDR2 YFSETQ. The CDR3 sequence is 17 residues long. The CDR3 region is CASSFSGTELAKNIQYF. CDR3 bases: TGCGCCAGCAGCTTTTCCGGGACAGAGCTAGCCAAAAACATTCAGTACTTC. Full variable domain (remainder filled in from reference TRBV5-1 and TRBJ2-4): KAGVTQTPRYLIKTRGQQVTLSCSPISGHRSVSWYQQTPGQGLQFLFEYFSETQRNKGNFPGRFSGRQFSNSRSEMNVSTLELGDSALYLCASSFSGTELAKNIQYFGAGTRLSVL.

In this sample, this clone turned up once. This rearrangement joins TRBV6-1 to TRBJ1-4; TRBD1 might be the D (5 bases). Germline-derived CDR1 and CDR2 are MNHNS and SASEGT. V was trimmed by 4 bases and J by 4 bases, leaving 19 bases between them. CDR3 size: 17 residues. CDR3 sequence: CASSGTLAGRGNEKLFF. CDR3 nucleotide sequence: TGTGCCAGCAGTGGGACCTTGGCGGGGCGGGGTAATGAAAAACTGTTTTTT.

This clone was recorded only once. The V and J genes are TRBV9 and TRBJ2-4; no clear D gene. The germline CDR1 and CDR2 sequences are SGDLS and YYNGEE. The CDR3 sequence is 13 residues long. Trimming removed 4 bases from V and 1 base from J, with 6 bases in between. CDR3 residues: CASSLGAKNIQYF. The DNA for the CDR3 is TGTGCCAGCAGCCTCGGGGCCAAAAACATTCAGTACTTC. The variable domain in full, completed from reference TRBV9 and TRBJ2-4, reads DSGVTQTPKHLITATGQRVTLRCSPRSGDLSVYWYQQSLDQGLQFLIQYYNGEERAKGNILERFSAQQFPDLHSELNLSSLELGDSALYFCASSLGAKNIQYFGAGTRLSVL.

This clone was detected only a few times. The genes are TRBV5-6 and TRBJ1-4; TRBD1 might be the D (5 bases). The germline gives CDR1 SGHDT, CDR2 YYEEEE. V lost 0 bases to trimming and J lost 12 bases, with 18 bases between them. The CDR3 contains 15 residues. The CDR3, as DNA: TGTGCCAGCAGCTTGGGACAGCGCCAGGCTGATGAACTGTTTTTT. It is translated as CASSLGQRQADELFF.

The chain joins TRBV3-1 (or the pseudogene TRBV3-2) to TRBJ1-3; the match to TRBD1 covers 7 bases. V shed 4 bases and J 2 bases; nucleotides not matched to a gene: 5. The CDR3 sequence is 15 residues long. Germline V gives CDR1 LGHDT, CDR2 YNNKEL (reference sequence). The CDR3, as DNA: TGTGCCAGCAGCCGTCGACAGGGACCTGGAAACACCATATATTTT. It specifies CASSRRQGPGNTIYF.

The chain is built from TRBV4-2 and TRBJ1-2; D is undetermined. CDR1 and CDR2 (germline): LGHNA, YNFKEQ. The CDR3 has 16 residues. Between the trimmed V and J ends, which lost 1 base and 5 bases, there was a span of 17 bases. This CDR3 reads CASSQGETEPRYGYTF. CDR3 DNA: TGTGCCAGCAGCCAAGGAGAAACAGAGCCGAGATATGGCTACACCTTC.